The entry below gives a single T cell receptor (beta chain) sequence along with its context. Its antigen is undetermined. PCR was performed a second time for about 7 to 11 cycles using a sample-barcoded 5' primer and a J-beta primer mix. TCRdb re-called the 5' RACE reads through MiXCR, storing one row per CDR3 protein. The repertoire includes approximately 1,700,000 distinct CDR3 sequences, about two fifths of them detected once, and 23% sits in the top ten. The ends were cut back, 2 bases at V and 7 bases at J, with 25 bases in the middle. The CDR3 sequence is 17 residues long. Looked up from germline, CDR1 is SGDLS and CDR2 is YYNGEE. The authors isolated at least 7 million PBMCs per sample. The data are from a study of blood T cells in healthy people across ages. Study-level results: With age, beta diversity per million T cells declined roughly linearly, significantly by 30 to 40.

What was sequenced was blood. The receptor comes from a human donor in good health. The V call is TRBV9, the J call TRBJ2-7; D gene uncertain. CDR3 in amino acids: CASSVRHPYAFSREQYF. The CDR3 DNA is TGTGCCAGCAGCGTTAGACACCCCTACGCGTTTTCCCGGGAGCAGTACTTC.